This T cell receptor (beta chain) emerged from a study of response to subunit inactivated influenza vaccine. This clonotype was seen more than once but under ten times. The antigen remains undetermined. Notes on the study in general: That few new T cells are recruited by each seasonal influenza vaccination was the authors' suggestion.

CDR3 length: 14 residues. Germline V lookup: CDR1 SQVTM, CDR2 ANQGSEA. The V gene lost 2 bases and the J gene lost 1 base, with 11 bases spanning the gap. Using its own MiXCR run on the RT-PCR reads, TCRdb lists one record per CDR3 protein. The sample includes 490,000 or so distinct CDR3 sequences, 6% to 9% of them seen just once. This sample comprised PBMCs from blood, obtained 23 to 25 months after vaccination. The TCR sequence derives from a man between 50 and 70 years old who received an inactivated influenza vaccine. The chain combines TRBV29-1 with TRBJ2-5; weak D call: TRBD1 (6 bases). The CDR3 coding sequence is TGCAGCGTTGAAAAGGGGGTACGCCAAGAGACCCAGTACTTC. Translated, it gives CSVEKGVRQETQYF.